Listed below are T cell receptor beta chains from one sample, sequenced in a study of human T cells and chemical hapten exposure. TCRdb itself ran the RACE reads through MiXCR, one entry per CDR3 protein. The sample holds some 81,000 distinct CDR3 sequences; around a tenth are singletons and the top ten take about 1.4%. The sequenced sample was whole blood, obtained in connection with sensitization to the hapten diphenylcyclopropenone (DPC). The receptors originated from a man between 18 and 29 years old with alopecia areata. Some clones in this sample may be carry-over from other donors' samples. CDR3s include the opening cysteine and the closing phenylalanine or tryptophan. A D gene is named only where the DNA matches it firmly. Rows may omit the clone size; those that give it use once, few, many or a size class.

TRBV28	.	.	TRBJ2-7	TGTGCCAGCAGAGACGGTACCCCACCCGAGCAGTACTTC	CASRDGTPPEQYF
TRBV7-9	.	.	TRBJ2-2	TGTGCCAGCAGCTTAGTTATGAACACCGGGGAGCTGTTTTTT	CASSLVMNTGELFF
TRBV6-4	.	many	TRBJ2-3	TGTGCCAGCAGTGAACTGGAGGGGTCGGATACGCAGTATTTT	CASSELEGSDTQYF
TRBV4-1	TRBD2	few	TRBJ2-2	TGCGCCAGCAGCCATCGGGGGGCGAACACCGGGGAGCTGTTTTTT	CASSHRGANTGELFF
TRBV9	.	many	TRBJ2-7	TGTGCCAGCAGCCAGGGGCTTTACTACGAGCAGTACTTC	CASSQGLYYEQYF
TRBV7-2	.	few	TRBJ2-2	TGTGCCAGCAATGACGGGGAGCTGTTTTTT	CASNDGELFF
TRBV15	.	many	TRBJ2-3	TGTGCCACCAGCGAGGGGGGGGGCACAGATACGCAGTATTTT	CATSEGGGTDTQYF
TRBV12-5	TRBD2	many	TRBJ2-3	TGTGCTAGTGGTTTCCCAACACTAGCGGGGGTCACAGATACGCAGTATTTT	CASGFPTLAGVTDTQYF
TRBV6-1	.	.	TRBJ1-1	TGTGCCAGCAGGGACCCTCCCATGAACACTGAAGCTTTCTTT	CASRDPPMNTEAFF
TRBV5-6	TRBD1	few	TRBJ1-2	TGTGCCAGCAGCTTGGCTCGCGACAGGGAGGGCGATGGCTACACCTTC	CASSLARDREGDGYTF
TRBV3-1	.	.	TRBJ1-1	TGTGCCAGCAGCGCGGGACGGTTGAACACTGAAGCTTTCTTT	CASSAGRLNTEAFF